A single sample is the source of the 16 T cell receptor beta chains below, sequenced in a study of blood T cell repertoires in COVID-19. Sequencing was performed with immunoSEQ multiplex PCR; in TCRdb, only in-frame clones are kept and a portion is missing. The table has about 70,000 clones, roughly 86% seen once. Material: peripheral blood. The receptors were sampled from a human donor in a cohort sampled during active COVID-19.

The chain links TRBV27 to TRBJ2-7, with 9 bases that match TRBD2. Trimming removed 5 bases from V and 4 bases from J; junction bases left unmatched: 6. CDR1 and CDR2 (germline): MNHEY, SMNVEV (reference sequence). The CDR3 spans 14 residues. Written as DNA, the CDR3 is TGTGCCAGCAGTCGGAGCGGGGGGAATTACGAGCAGTACTTC. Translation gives CASSRSGGNYEQYF.

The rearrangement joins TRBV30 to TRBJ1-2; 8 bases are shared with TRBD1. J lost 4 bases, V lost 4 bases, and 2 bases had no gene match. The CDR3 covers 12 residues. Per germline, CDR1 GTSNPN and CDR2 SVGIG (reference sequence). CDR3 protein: CAWNTGGYGYTF. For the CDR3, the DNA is TGTGCCTGGAACACAGGGGGCTATGGCTACACCTTC.

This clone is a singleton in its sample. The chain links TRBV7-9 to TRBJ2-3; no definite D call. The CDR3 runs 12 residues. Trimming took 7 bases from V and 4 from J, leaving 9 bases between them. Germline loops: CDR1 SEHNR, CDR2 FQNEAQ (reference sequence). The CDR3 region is CASTLESDTQYF. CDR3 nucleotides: TGTGCCAGCACCCTCGAGTCAGATACGCAGTATTTT.

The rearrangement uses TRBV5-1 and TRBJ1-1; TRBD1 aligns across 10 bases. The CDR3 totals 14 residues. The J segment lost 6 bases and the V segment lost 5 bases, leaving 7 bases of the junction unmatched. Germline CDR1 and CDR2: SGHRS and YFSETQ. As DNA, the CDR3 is TGCGCCAGCAGTACCGGGACAGGGGTTGCTGAAGCTTTCTTT. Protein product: CASSTGTGVAEAFF.

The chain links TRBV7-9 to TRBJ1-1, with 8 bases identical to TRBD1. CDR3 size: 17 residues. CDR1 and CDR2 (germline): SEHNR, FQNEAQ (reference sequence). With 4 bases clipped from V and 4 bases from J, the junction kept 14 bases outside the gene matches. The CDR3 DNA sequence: TGTGCCAGCAGCTCAGGGGGCGGCAGGGGGCTTTTCACTGAAGCTTTCTTT. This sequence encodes CASSSGGGRGLFTEAFF.

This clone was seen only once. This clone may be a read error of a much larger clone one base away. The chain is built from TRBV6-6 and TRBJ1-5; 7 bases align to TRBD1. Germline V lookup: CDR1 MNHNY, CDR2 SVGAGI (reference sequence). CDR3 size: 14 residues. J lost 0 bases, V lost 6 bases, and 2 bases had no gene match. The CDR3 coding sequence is TGTGCCAGCAGGAACAGGGGTAGCAATCAGCCCCAGCATTTT. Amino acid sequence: CASRNRGSNQPQHF.

The CDR3 DNA is TGCGCCAGCAGCTCGAGACAGGACACCTACGAGCAGTACTTC. Its protein product is CASSSRQDTYEQYF. This chain joins TRBV5-1 and TRBJ2-7; D possibly corresponds to TRBD1 (6 bases). V was trimmed by 3 bases and J by 2 bases, leaving 12 bases between them. The germline CDR1 and CDR2 sequences are SGHRS and YFSETQ. This CDR3 region has 14 residues.

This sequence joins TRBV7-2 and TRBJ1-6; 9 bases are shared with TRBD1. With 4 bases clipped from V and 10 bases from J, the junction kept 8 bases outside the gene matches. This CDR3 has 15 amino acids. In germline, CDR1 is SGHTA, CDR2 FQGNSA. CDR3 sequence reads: CASSSRDRDRSPLHF. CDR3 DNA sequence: TGTGCCAGCAGCTCCCGGGACAGGGATCGATCACCCCTCCACTTT.

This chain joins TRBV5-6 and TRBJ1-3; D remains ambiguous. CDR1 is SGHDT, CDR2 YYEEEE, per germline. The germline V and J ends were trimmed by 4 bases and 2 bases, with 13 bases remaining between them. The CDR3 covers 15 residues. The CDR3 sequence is CASSRRSGAGNTIYF. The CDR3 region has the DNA TGTGCCAGCAGCCGCCGTTCGGGTGCTGGAAACACCATATATTTT.

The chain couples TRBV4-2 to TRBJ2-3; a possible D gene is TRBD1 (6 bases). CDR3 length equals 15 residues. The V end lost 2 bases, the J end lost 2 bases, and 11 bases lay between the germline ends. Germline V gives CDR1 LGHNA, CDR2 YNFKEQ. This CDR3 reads CASSQTRTDTDTQYF. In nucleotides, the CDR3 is TGTGCCAGCAGCCAAACCCGGACAGACACAGATACGCAGTATTTT.

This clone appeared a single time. CDR3 nucleotides: TGTGCCAGTAGTATTCTGGATACGCAGTATTTT. Translating it yields CASSILDTQYF. This chain joins TRBV19 and TRBJ2-3; D unclear. The CDR3 runs 11 residues. The germline gives CDR1 LNHDA, CDR2 SQIVND (reference sequence). V was shortened by 3 bases and J by 6 bases, with 4 bases between the two germline ends.

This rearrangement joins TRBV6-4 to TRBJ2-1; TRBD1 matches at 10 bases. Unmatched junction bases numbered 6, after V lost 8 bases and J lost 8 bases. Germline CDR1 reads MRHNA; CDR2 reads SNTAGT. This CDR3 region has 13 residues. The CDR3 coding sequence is TGTGCCAGCGCAAGGGACAGGGGCGATGAGCAGTTCTTC. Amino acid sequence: CASARDRGDEQFF.

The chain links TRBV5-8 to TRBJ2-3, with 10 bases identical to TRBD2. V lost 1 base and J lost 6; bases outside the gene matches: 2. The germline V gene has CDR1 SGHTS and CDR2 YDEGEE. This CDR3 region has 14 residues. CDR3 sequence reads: CASSLTSGDDTQYF. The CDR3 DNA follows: TGTGCCAGCAGCTTGACTAGCGGGGATGATACGCAGTATTTT.

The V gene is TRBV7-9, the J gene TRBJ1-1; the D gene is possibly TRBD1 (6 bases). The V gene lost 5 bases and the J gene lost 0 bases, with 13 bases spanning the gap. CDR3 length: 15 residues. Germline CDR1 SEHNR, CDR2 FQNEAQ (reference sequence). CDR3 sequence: CASSPPTGMNTEAFF. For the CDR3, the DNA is TGTGCCAGCAGCCCTCCTACAGGGATGAACACTGAAGCTTTCTTT.

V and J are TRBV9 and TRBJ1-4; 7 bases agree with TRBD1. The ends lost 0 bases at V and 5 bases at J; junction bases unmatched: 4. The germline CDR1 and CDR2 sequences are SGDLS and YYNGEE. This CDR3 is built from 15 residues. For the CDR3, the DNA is TGTGCCAGCAGCGTAGGGCAACAGGGGAATGAAAAACTGTTTTTT. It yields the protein CASSVGQQGNEKLFF.

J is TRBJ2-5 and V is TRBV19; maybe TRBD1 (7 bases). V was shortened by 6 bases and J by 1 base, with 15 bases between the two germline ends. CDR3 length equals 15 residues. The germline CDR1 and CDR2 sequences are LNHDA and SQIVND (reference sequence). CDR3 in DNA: TGTGCCAGTAGCCCCGGCCAGGGGGGCCAAGAGACCCAGTACTTC. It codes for CASSPGQGGQETQYF.